These 2 T cell receptor beta chains were all obtained from the same sample, sequenced in a study of early T cells in non-severe SARS-CoV-2 infection. MiXCR was run by TCRdb on the 5' RACE reads, yielding one entry per CDR3 protein. This table has under 70,000 distinct CDR3 sequences, 5.6% appearing once. Source material: whole blood. The receptor source for this set is an adult who was a healthcare worker with PCR-confirmed SARS-CoV-2 infection or an uninfected control (not recorded which).

This clonotype has ten or more counts. The V call is TRBV30, the J call TRBJ2-7; D remains unclear. Trimming took off 2 bases at V and 0 bases at J, with 8 bases between the two ends. Germline CDR1 and CDR2: GTSNPN and SVGIG (reference sequence). This CDR3 has 13 residues. CDR3 region: CAWSYDNSYEQYF. For the CDR3, the DNA is TGTGCCTGGAGTTACGACAACTCCTACGAGCAGTACTTC. The variable domain in full, completed from reference TRBV30 and TRBJ2-7, reads SQTIHQWPATLVQPVGSPLSLECTVEGTSNPNLYWYRQAAGRGLQLLFYSVGIGQISSEVPQNLSASRPQDRQFILSSKKLLLSDSGFYLCAWSYDNSYEQYFGPGTRLTVT.

The CDR3 nucleotides are TGTGCCAGCAGTGTACCCGGGACTTCGCGCAACGAGCAGTACTTC. This translates into CASSVPGTSRNEQYF. The chain carries TRBV2 and TRBJ2-7; the D gene is possibly TRBD2 (6 bases). The germline gives CDR1 SNHLY, CDR2 FYNNEI. This CDR3 has 15 amino acids. The ends were cut back, 4 bases at V and 5 bases at J, with 18 bases in the middle.